Listed below are T cell receptor beta chains from one sample, sequenced in a study of PD-1 blockade in classical Hodgkin lymphoma. Method: immunoSEQ multiplex PCR; TCRdb's copy keeps in-frame clones and lacks some. The data show about 93,000 clones, around 80% seen once. Sequences were derived from peripheral blood mononuclear cells (PBMCs), sampled before the fourth cycle of nivolumab. The receptors derive from a human donor with classical Hodgkin lymphoma. The CDR3 runs from the conserved cysteine through the conserved F or W. Fields, in order: D gene, clone size, J gene, V gene, CDR3 DNA, CDR3 protein. The D gene is left open where the match is weak. Clone size is given for some rows only: seen once, a few or many times, or a class if the clone is expanded.

D gene: TRBD1
clone size: NA
J gene: TRBJ2-3
V gene: TRBV7-2
CDR3 DNA: TGTGCCAGCAGCGCACAGGGGCCTAGCACAGATACGCAGTATTTT
CDR3 protein: CASSAQGPSTDTQYF

D gene: NA
clone size: NA
J gene: TRBJ2-2
V gene: TRBV19
CDR3 DNA: TGTGCCAGTAGGTTCGGGATCCGGGATGACGGGGAGCTGTTTTTT
CDR3 protein: CASRFGIRDDGELFF

D gene: NA
clone size: NA
J gene: TRBJ2-2
V gene: TRBV6-4
CDR3 DNA: TGTGCCAGCAGTGAGGAATGGGGGCCCGGGGAGCTGTTTTTT
CDR3 protein: CASSEEWGPGELFF

D gene: TRBD1
clone size: few
J gene: TRBJ1-1
V gene: TRBV6-6
CDR3 DNA: TGTGCCAGCAGTTTCCGACAGGGGGCGGGGTACACTGAAGCTTTCTTT
CDR3 protein: CASSFRQGAGYTEAFF

D gene: NA
clone size: NA
J gene: TRBJ1-1
V gene: TRBV6-5
CDR3 DNA: TGTGCCAGCAGTTATGGGCAGAACACTGAAGCTTTCTTT
CDR3 protein: CASSYGQNTEAFF

D gene: NA
clone size: NA
J gene: TRBJ1-2
V gene: TRBV5-1
CDR3 DNA: TGCGCCAGCAGCTCGGACGGGAAGTATGGCTACACCTTC
CDR3 protein: CASSSDGKYGYTF

D gene: NA
clone size: NA
J gene: TRBJ2-7
V gene: TRBV7-2
CDR3 DNA: TGTGCCAGCAGCTTTGGAGGGGGCCGTTACGAGCAGTACTTC
CDR3 protein: CASSFGGGRYEQYF

D gene: TRBD1
clone size: few
J gene: TRBJ1-2
V gene: TRBV28
CDR3 DNA: TGTGCCAGCAGTCCACAGGGGAGCTATGGCTACACCTTC
CDR3 protein: CASSPQGSYGYTF

D gene: NA
clone size: NA
J gene: TRBJ1-3
V gene: TRBV6-1
CDR3 DNA: TGTGCCAGCAGTGAAGAGAGGGGGAGCTCTGGAAACACCATATATTTT
CDR3 protein: CASSEERGSSGNTIYF

D gene: TRBD1
clone size: NA
J gene: TRBJ1-5
V gene: TRBV11-2
CDR3 DNA: TGTGCCAGCAGTTCCAATACAGGGGGCCAGGATCAGCCCCAGCATTTT
CDR3 protein: CASSSNTGGQDQPQHF

D gene: NA
clone size: NA
J gene: TRBJ2-1
V gene: TRBV25-1
CDR3 DNA: TGTGCCAGCAGTGATATCAGTCTGCCCTACAATGAGCAGTTCTTC
CDR3 protein: CASSDISLPYNEQFF

D gene: NA
clone size: few
J gene: TRBJ1-6
V gene: TRBV19
CDR3 DNA: TGTGCCAGTAGTATAGCCGGGAGCTCCTATAATTCACCCCTCCACTTT
CDR3 protein: CASSIAGSSYNSPLHF

D gene: TRBD2
clone size: few
J gene: TRBJ2-3
V gene: TRBV5-6
CDR3 DNA: TGTGCCAGCAGCTTGGGCGGGGGGTTAGATACGCAGTATTTT
CDR3 protein: CASSLGGGLDTQYF

D gene: TRBD2
clone size: NA
J gene: TRBJ2-1
V gene: TRBV5-6
CDR3 DNA: TGTGCCAGCAGCTTGCAGTCTAGCGGGGCGCCAGAGCAGTTCTTC
CDR3 protein: CASSLQSSGAPEQFF

D gene: TRBD1
clone size: NA
J gene: TRBJ2-6
V gene: TRBV9
CDR3 DNA: TGTGCCAGCAGCGGGGGACAGGGTAGGCCCTCTGGGGCCAACGTCCTGACTTTC
CDR3 protein: CASSGGQGRPSGANVLTF

D gene: NA
clone size: NA
J gene: TRBJ1-1
V gene: TRBV30
CDR3 DNA: TGTGCCGGGAATAATTTCGACAGGTCGATGAACACTGAAGCTTTCTTT
CDR3 protein: CAGNNFDRSMNTEAFF

D gene: TRBD1
clone size: NA
J gene: TRBJ1-1
V gene: TRBV10-3
CDR3 DNA: TGTGCCATCAGTGAGACAGGGGCGGACACTGAAGCTTTCTTT
CDR3 protein: CAISETGADTEAFF

D gene: NA
clone size: NA
J gene: TRBJ2-7
V gene: TRBV27
CDR3 DNA: TGTGCCAGCAGTTTATGGTGGACTAACCGCTCCTACGAGCAGTACTTC
CDR3 protein: CASSLWWTNRSYEQYF

D gene: TRBD1
clone size: NA
J gene: TRBJ2-3
V gene: TRBV7-6
CDR3 DNA: TGTGCCAGCAGTCACAGGGGGCCTACAGATACGCAGTATTTT
CDR3 protein: CASSHRGPTDTQYF

D gene: NA
clone size: NA
J gene: TRBJ1-2
V gene: TRBV10-3
CDR3 DNA: TGTGCCATCAGTGAGAATCAGGGGCTGAGCTATGGCTACACCTTC
CDR3 protein: CAISENQGLSYGYTF

D gene: NA
clone size: NA
J gene: TRBJ2-7
V gene: TRBV4-1
CDR3 DNA: TGCGCCAGCAAAGACGCATCTACTATACTCTCGGAGCAGTACTTC
CDR3 protein: CASKDASTILSEQYF

D gene: NA
clone size: NA
J gene: TRBJ2-1
V gene: TRBV7-8
CDR3 DNA: TGTGCCAGCAGCTTAGTAGGGACCTACAATGAGCAGTTCTTC
CDR3 protein: CASSLVGTYNEQFF

D gene: NA
clone size: NA
J gene: TRBJ2-2
V gene: TRBV29-1
CDR3 DNA: TGCAGCGTTGAACAATCTGACGGGGAGCTGTTTTTT
CDR3 protein: CSVEQSDGELFF

D gene: TRBD1
clone size: NA
J gene: TRBJ1-2
V gene: TRBV28
CDR3 DNA: TGTGCCAGCAGTTTTCGAGCAGGGGGCAGGGGCTATGGCTACACCTTC
CDR3 protein: CASSFRAGGRGYGYTF

D gene: NA
clone size: NA
J gene: TRBJ1-5
V gene: TRBV6-5
CDR3 DNA: TGTGCCAGCAGTGCGGTCCATCAGAGCAATCAGCCCCAGCATTTT
CDR3 protein: CASSAVHQSNQPQHF

D gene: TRBD1
clone size: NA
J gene: TRBJ1-1
V gene: TRBV10-3
CDR3 DNA: TGTGCCATCAGCAAGGGACAGGGAGACACTGAAGCTTTCTTT
CDR3 protein: CAISKGQGDTEAFF

D gene: TRBD2
clone size: once
J gene: TRBJ2-1
V gene: TRBV7-9
CDR3 DNA: TGTGCCAGCAGCTTTGGGACTAGCGGGGGACGTGAGCAGTTCTTC
CDR3 protein: CASSFGTSGGREQFF

D gene: TRBD1
clone size: NA
J gene: TRBJ2-3
V gene: TRBV5-1
CDR3 DNA: TGCGCCAGCAGCTTAGGATCCGGGACAGATTACCTTAGCACAGATACGCAGTATTTT
CDR3 protein: CASSLGSGTDYLSTDTQYF

D gene: TRBD1
clone size: few
J gene: TRBJ1-5
V gene: TRBV19
CDR3 DNA: TGTGCCAGTAGCCTCGGACAGGGGGCTGGTCAGCCCCAGCATTTT
CDR3 protein: CASSLGQGAGQPQHF

D gene: TRBD1
clone size: NA
J gene: TRBJ1-3
V gene: TRBV28
CDR3 DNA: TGTGCCAGCAGGACAGGGGGCGCGCCCTCTGGAAACACCATATATTTT
CDR3 protein: CASRTGGAPSGNTIYF

D gene: NA
clone size: NA
J gene: TRBJ1-2
V gene: TRBV27
CDR3 DNA: TGTGCCAGCAGTCAATACGACATCGGGGGGACGAGAGGCTACACCTTC
CDR3 protein: CASSQYDIGGTRGYTF

D gene: NA
clone size: NA
J gene: TRBJ2-2
V gene: TRBV7-2
CDR3 DNA: TGTGCCAGCAGCTCAACTGGCTTCAACACCGGGGAGCTGTTTTTT
CDR3 protein: CASSSTGFNTGELFF

D gene: TRBD1
clone size: NA
J gene: TRBJ1-5
V gene: TRBV18
CDR3 DNA: TGTGCCAGCTCACTTGGGACAGTCAATCAGCCCCAGCATTTT
CDR3 protein: CASSLGTVNQPQHF

D gene: NA
clone size: NA
J gene: TRBJ1-1
V gene: TRBV27
CDR3 DNA: TGTGCCAGCAGTCCCCAAATGTTTCTTGAAGCTTTCTTT
CDR3 protein: CASSPQMFLEAFF

D gene: NA
clone size: NA
J gene: TRBJ2-7
V gene: TRBV7-9
CDR3 DNA: TGTGCCAGCAGCCAGAGGGACGAGCAGTACTTC
CDR3 protein: CASSQRDEQYF

D gene: TRBD1
clone size: once
J gene: TRBJ1-2
V gene: TRBV27
CDR3 DNA: TGTGCCAGCAGTTTATGGGTACGCCGGGACAGGACGAACTATGGCTACACCTTC
CDR3 protein: CASSLWVRRDRTNYGYTF

D gene: NA
clone size: NA
J gene: TRBJ1-5
V gene: TRBV2
CDR3 DNA: TGTGCCAGCAGCGGCGGAGGGGGGGATAGCAATCAGCCCCAGCATTTT
CDR3 protein: CASSGGGGDSNQPQHF

D gene: NA
clone size: NA
J gene: TRBJ1-2
V gene: TRBV4-1
CDR3 DNA: TGCGCCAGCAGCCAAGGATTCGGACAGCCTTGGGGCTACACCTTC
CDR3 protein: CASSQGFGQPWGYTF

D gene: TRBD1
clone size: few
J gene: TRBJ2-1
V gene: TRBV12-5
CDR3 DNA: TGTGCTAGTGGTTTGGGGGACAGATACTACAATGAGCAGTTCTTC
CDR3 protein: CASGLGDRYYNEQFF

D gene: TRBD1
clone size: once
J gene: TRBJ1-2
V gene: TRBV28
CDR3 DNA: TGTGCCAGCAGTACACCCGGGACAGGGGGGGGACTATCGGGCTACACCTTC
CDR3 protein: CASSTPGTGGGLSGYTF

D gene: NA
clone size: once
J gene: TRBJ2-2
V gene: TRBV6-6
CDR3 DNA: TGTGCCAGCAGTTACGGCTCCACCGGGGAGCTGTTTTTT
CDR3 protein: CASSYGSTGELFF

D gene: TRBD1
clone size: once
J gene: TRBJ2-7
V gene: TRBV6-1
CDR3 DNA: TGTGCCAGCAGTAAATACGGGACAGGCTACGAGCAGTACTTC
CDR3 protein: CASSKYGTGYEQYF

D gene: TRBD2
clone size: NA
J gene: TRBJ2-1
V gene: TRBV9
CDR3 DNA: TGTGCCAGCAGCGTACGGGGACTAGCGACGGACAATGAGCAGTTCTTC
CDR3 protein: CASSVRGLATDNEQFF

D gene: NA
clone size: NA
J gene: TRBJ1-5
V gene: TRBV7-3
CDR3 DNA: TGTGCCAGCAGCTTAGGGGCCAATCAGCCCCAGCATTTT
CDR3 protein: CASSLGANQPQHF

D gene: TRBD1
clone size: NA
J gene: TRBJ1-6
V gene: TRBV7-9
CDR3 DNA: TGTGCCAGCAGCGAACAGGGGAGGCATAATTCACCCCTCCACTTT
CDR3 protein: CASSEQGRHNSPLHF

D gene: TRBD1
clone size: NA
J gene: TRBJ1-1
V gene: TRBV11-2
CDR3 DNA: TGTGCCAGCAGCCCGGGGCAGGGGGCCGTGAACACTGAAGCTTTCTTT
CDR3 protein: CASSPGQGAVNTEAFF

D gene: NA
clone size: NA
J gene: TRBJ2-5
V gene: TRBV7-2
CDR3 DNA: TGTGCCAGCAGCTTTCGGACACCCCCGAGTACCCAGTACTTC
CDR3 protein: CASSFRTPPSTQYF

D gene: NA
clone size: NA
J gene: TRBJ2-3
V gene: TRBV7-9
CDR3 DNA: TGTGCCAGCAGCCCCAGGGAGGGGGCTAGCACAGATACGCAGTATTTT
CDR3 protein: CASSPREGASTDTQYF

D gene: NA
clone size: NA
J gene: TRBJ1-2
V gene: TRBV7-9
CDR3 DNA: TGTGCCAGCAGCTTACCTCTGACAGTTAACTATGGCTACACCTTC
CDR3 protein: CASSLPLTVNYGYTF

D gene: NA
clone size: NA
J gene: TRBJ1-1
V gene: TRBV29-1
CDR3 DNA: TGCAGCGTTGGGGCAGGGGAAGCTGAAGCTTTCTTT
CDR3 protein: CSVGAGEAEAFF

D gene: TRBD2
clone size: once
J gene: TRBJ2-3
V gene: TRBV9
CDR3 DNA: TGTGCCAGCAGCGTCTCCATTACGGGGGGGAGCACAGATACGCAGTATTTT
CDR3 protein: CASSVSITGGSTDTQYF

D gene: TRBD1
clone size: once
J gene: TRBJ2-7
V gene: TRBV7-9
CDR3 DNA: TGTGCCAGCAGCCGGGACAGGGGGGGTGTGTTCGAGCAGTACTTC
CDR3 protein: CASSRDRGGVFEQYF

D gene: TRBD1
clone size: NA
J gene: TRBJ1-5
V gene: TRBV19
CDR3 DNA: TGTGCCAGTAGTACTATTAAAGGACAGGGTGACAATCAGCCCCAGCATTTT
CDR3 protein: CASSTIKGQGDNQPQHF

D gene: TRBD2
clone size: NA
J gene: TRBJ2-5
V gene: TRBV6-6
CDR3 DNA: TGTGCCAGCAGTTACCTGGGACTAGCGGAAGAGACCCAGTACTTC
CDR3 protein: CASSYLGLAEETQYF

D gene: NA
clone size: many
J gene: TRBJ2-1
V gene: TRBV9
CDR3 DNA: TGTGCCAGCAGCGAGGACGGCCTACGTAATGAGCAGTTCTTC
CDR3 protein: CASSEDGLRNEQFF

D gene: NA
clone size: many
J gene: TRBJ2-7
V gene: TRBV6-1
CDR3 DNA: TGTGCCAGCACTCACCAGGGCGACGAGCAGTACTTC
CDR3 protein: CASTHQGDEQYF

D gene: NA
clone size: NA
J gene: TRBJ2-1
V gene: TRBV5-6
CDR3 DNA: TGTGCCAGCAGCTTGGCCGTTGTATTCGGGGGCGAGTACAATGAGCAGTTCTTC
CDR3 protein: CASSLAVVFGGEYNEQFF

D gene: NA
clone size: NA
J gene: TRBJ1-1
V gene: TRBV6-6
CDR3 DNA: TGTGCCAGCAGTTACTCGAGGAACACTGAAGCTTTCTTT
CDR3 protein: CASSYSRNTEAFF

D gene: NA
clone size: NA
J gene: TRBJ2-5
V gene: TRBV15
CDR3 DNA: TGTGCCACCAGCAGAGATTTATCGGAGACCCAGTACTTC
CDR3 protein: CATSRDLSETQYF